Shown below are 30 T cell receptor beta chains from a single sample sequenced in a study of cytomegalovirus exposure and HLA in healthy donors. Both 60 Vbeta primers and 13 Jbeta primers went into the PCR. Some clones are missing from TCRdb's copy, which holds only in-frame ones; the method was immunoSEQ multiplex PCR. The table has approximately 120,000 clones, roughly 74% seen once; the top ten hold around 4%. Specimen: PBMCs. The source of these receptors is a woman between 50 and 59 years old in good health and CMV-seropositive.

This chain joins TRBV27 and TRBJ2-7, with 7 bases that match TRBD1. The CDR3 covers 14 residues. Germline V gene sequence: CDR1 MNHEY, CDR2 SMNVEV (reference sequence). V lost 6 bases to trimming and J lost 3 bases; unmatched junction nucleotides: 8. This chain's CDR3 is CASSARDRSYEQYF. The CDR3 region has the DNA TGTGCCAGCAGCGCCCGGGACAGAAGCTACGAGCAGTACTTC.

The rearrangement links TRBV5-4 to TRBJ2-1, with unresolved D. Per the germline V gene, CDR1 is SGHNT and CDR2 is YYREEE (reference sequence). The CDR3 consists of 14 residues. The V gene lost 4 bases and the J gene lost 2 bases, with 10 bases spanning the gap. The DNA for the CDR3 is TGTGCCAGCAGCCCTGCGTTCCCCTACAATGAGCAGTTCTTC. Translated, it gives CASSPAFPYNEQFF.

The chain employs TRBV19 and TRBJ1-5; 8 nucleotides match TRBD1. Losses at the gene ends were 3 bases for V and 0 bases for J; bases not matched to a gene: 4. CDR3 length: 16 amino acids. CDR1 and CDR2 from the germline V gene are LNHDA and SQIVND (reference sequence). The CDR3 DNA is TGTGCCAGTAGTATCGTTCAGGGGGCTAGCAATCAGCCCCAGCATTTT. It is translated as CASSIVQGASNQPQHF.

The chain uses TRBV19 and TRBJ2-1; 8 nucleotides match TRBD2. Trimming removed 2 bases from V and 3 bases from J; junction bases left unmatched: 3. The CDR3 runs to 15 residues. The V gene's germline CDR1 is LNHDA and CDR2 SQIVND (reference sequence). DNA for the CDR3: TGTGCCAGTAGTATAAGCGGGAGTCTCTACAATGAGCAGTTCTTC. The encoded protein is CASSISGSLYNEQFF.

The chain uses TRBV2 and TRBJ1-1, with TRBD1 as a possible D gene (5 bases). This CDR3 is built from 14 residues. CDR1 is SNHLY and CDR2 is FYNNEI in the germline V gene. Deletions cut 4 bases from V and 4 bases from J, with 13 bases between. This CDR3 reads CASSGVGDATEAFF. CDR3 nucleotides: TGTGCCAGCAGTGGCGTAGGGGATGCCACTGAAGCTTTCTTT.

This clone was recorded a few times. The V gene is TRBV6-5, the J gene TRBJ1-5; 7 bases map to TRBD1. The CDR3 spans 13 residues. V gave up 6 bases and J gave up 7 bases; unmatched junction bases: 6. The germline gives CDR1 MNHEY, CDR2 SVGAGI. The CDR3 bases are TGTGCCAGCAGGTGGGACAGTGGGCAGCCCCAGCATTTT. Its translation: CASRWDSGQPQHF.

This rearrangement joins TRBV10-3 to TRBJ1-1; D might be TRBD1 (6 bases). The CDR3 runs to 14 residues. Germline V gene lookup returns CDR1 ENHRY and CDR2 SYGVKD. V lost 10 bases, J lost 0 bases, and 15 bases lay in between. The CDR3: CATGTQPMNTEAFF. The CDR3 DNA is TGTGCCACTGGGACACAACCCATGAACACTGAAGCTTTCTTT.

The chain recombines TRBV5-1 with TRBJ2-6; D is possibly TRBD1 (6 bases). Trimming took off 8 bases at V and 3 bases at J, with 15 bases between the two ends. Germline CDR1 is SGHRS and CDR2 is YFSETQ. The length of the CDR3 is 15 residues. In DNA form, the CDR3 reads TGCGCCAGTAATACAGGGCCGGGTGGGGCCAACGTCCTGACTTTC. This sequence encodes CASNTGPGGANVLTF.

The rearrangement joins TRBV28 to TRBJ2-7, with 7 bases identical to TRBD1. From germline, CDR1 is MDHEN and CDR2 SYDVKM. V was clipped by 6 bases and J by 6 bases; unmatched bases: 8. The CDR3 loop spans 13 amino acids. The CDR3 DNA reads TGTGCCAGCAGGGTCGGACAGGCTAGCGAGCAGTACTTC. It is translated as CASRVGQASEQYF.

V usage is TRBV6-5 and J usage is TRBJ2-7; 12 bases are shared with TRBD2. Unmatched junction bases numbered 5, after V lost 7 bases and J lost 7 bases. CDR3 length: 13 amino acids. CDR1 is MNHEY, CDR2 SVGAGI, per germline. The CDR3 DNA is TGTGCCAGCACGACTAGCGGGGGAGGTGAGCAGTACTTC. Translation: CASTTSGGGEQYF.

CDR3 in DNA: TGTGCCAGCAGTTACCTAGCCCTATCTGGGGCCAACGTCCTGACTTTC. This sequence encodes CASSYLALSGANVLTF. The chain combines TRBV6-5 with TRBJ2-6; maybe TRBD2 (5 bases). This CDR3 region has 16 residues. Trimming removed 2 bases from V and 1 base from J, with 9 bases in between. The germline V gene encodes CDR1 MNHEY and CDR2 SVGAGI.

With respect to this clone: Other DNA sequences within the sample encode an identical CDR3. The rearrangement uses TRBV7-2 and TRBJ1-6; TRBD1 agrees at 7 bases. This CDR3 comprises 16 residues. With 2 bases clipped from V and 2 bases from J, the junction kept 3 bases outside the gene matches. Germline CDR1 reads SGHTA; CDR2 reads FQGNSA. Written as DNA, the CDR3 is TGTGCCAGCAGCTTAAGGGGGCTAGCCTATAATTCACCCCTCCACTTT. Protein: CASSLRGLAYNSPLHF.

The chain joins TRBV6-6 to TRBJ2-1; possible D gene TRBD1, 5 bases. The CDR3 runs to 15 residues. V dropped 4 bases and J dropped 0 bases, with 10 bases sitting between them. Per germline, CDR1 MNHNY and CDR2 SVGAGI (reference sequence). The CDR3 DNA sequence: TGTGCCAGCAGTTTAACCCAGGGCTCCTACAATGAGCAGTTCTTC. Its translation: CASSLTQGSYNEQFF.

This chain links TRBV19 with TRBJ2-7, with D tentatively TRBD1 (5 bases). Trimming pared 5 bases from V and 3 bases from J, leaving 11 bases between. Germline-derived CDR1 and CDR2 are LNHDA and SQIVND (reference sequence). This CDR3 spans 13 amino acids. For the CDR3, the DNA is TGTGCCAGTAGTGCCAGGGTAGGCTACGAGCAGTACTTC. Its translation is CASSARVGYEQYF.

The CDR3 sequence is CASSPAARTGPSPGANVLTF. DNA of the CDR3: TGTGCCAGCTCACCCGCGGCTCGGACAGGGCCTAGCCCTGGGGCCAACGTCCTGACTTTC. The chain is built from TRBV18 and TRBJ2-6; 8 bases match TRBD1. The CDR3 contains 20 residues. Germline loops: CDR1 KGHSH, CDR2 LQKENI. V trimming: 3 bases; J trimming: 2 bases; junction bases outside the gene matches: 15.

The CDR3 DNA reads TGTGCCAGCAGCAATGCGGTGGGCACTGAAGCTTTCTTT. It encodes CASSNAVGTEAFF. This sequence joins TRBV6-4 and TRBJ1-1, with unresolved D. V lost 6 bases to trimming and J lost 4 bases, with 12 bases between them. This CDR3 is built from 13 residues. Germline CDR1 MRHNA, CDR2 SNTAGT.

Here the CDR3 DNA reads TGTGCCAGCACTGGCAGGGTGGGCTATGGCTACACCTTC. Protein sequence: CASTGRVGYGYTF. The chain carries TRBV27 and TRBJ1-2, with D perhaps TRBD1 (5 bases). Germline V gives CDR1 MNHEY, CDR2 SMNVEV (reference sequence). This CDR3 comprises 13 residues. Trimming left V 7 bases short and J 4 bases short, with 13 bases between.

This clone was picked up a small number of times. J is TRBJ2-1 and V is TRBV11-3; 9 bases line up with TRBD2. The CDR3 length is 16 residues. The V gene's germline CDR1 is SGHNT and CDR2 YENEEA. J gave up 10 bases and V 2 bases, and 12 bases lay outside the gene matches. CDR3: CASSLFGGGASGEQFF. CDR3 sequence (DNA): TGTGCCAGCAGCTTATTTGGCGGGGGGGCGTCTGGCGAGCAGTTCTTC.

There are a few counts of this clone. The CDR3 sequence is CASILQGTSGNTIYF. The CDR3 bases are TGTGCCAGCATTCTACAGGGGACCTCTGGAAACACCATATATTTT. The chain is built from TRBV6-5 and TRBJ1-3, with 7 bases fitting TRBD1. CDR1 is MNHEY, CDR2 SVGAGI, per germline. Trimming removed 7 bases from V and 0 bases from J; junction bases left unmatched: 6. The length of the CDR3 is 15 residues.

This chain connects TRBV11-2 to TRBJ2-5, with TRBD1 identical over 7 bases. Trimming cost V 5 bases and J 4 bases; bases outside gene matches: 10. Germline CDR1 and CDR2: SGHAT and FQNNGV. This CDR3 has 15 amino acids. The CDR3 bases are TGTGCCAGCAGCCCCTTACAGGGGCGGAGAGAGACCCAGTACTTC. Protein: CASSPLQGRRETQYF.

The chain employs TRBV5-1 and TRBJ2-7; D perhaps matches TRBD2 (7 bases). The germline V and J ends were trimmed by 0 bases and 6 bases, with 13 bases remaining between them. CDR3 length: 14 amino acids. The germline V gene encodes CDR1 SGHRS and CDR2 YFSETQ. This chain's CDR3 is CASSLGGGALEQYF. As DNA, the CDR3 is TGCGCCAGCAGCTTGGGAGGGGGGGCTCTCGAGCAGTACTTC.

The rearrangement links TRBV7-2 to TRBJ1-5; no clear D gene. This CDR3 is built from 16 residues. Germline lookup yields CDR1 SGHTA and CDR2 FQGNSA. The V and J ends lost 2 bases and 0 bases respectively, with 11 bases between them. The DNA of the CDR3 is TGTGCCAGCAGCTTAATCCACGGGGATAGCAATCAGCCCCAGCATTTT. It codes for CASSLIHGDSNQPQHF.

The rearrangement links TRBV10-3 to TRBJ2-1; D may be TRBD2 (5 bases). Germline lookup yields CDR1 ENHRY and CDR2 SYGVKD. V was trimmed by 4 bases and J by 7 bases, leaving 23 bases between them. This CDR3 has 17 amino acids. CDR3 coding DNA: TGTGCCATCAGTGGAAAGTTAGACGGGGTGTTTCCAAATGAGCAGTTCTTC. It translates to CAISGKLDGVFPNEQFF.

This chain uses TRBV7-2 with TRBJ1-2; 9 bases match TRBD1. Germline CDR1 is SGHTA and CDR2 is FQGNSA. The CDR3 has 14 amino acids. Unmatched junction bases numbered 5, after V lost 4 bases and J lost 5 bases. The CDR3 is CASSWGQGWYGYTF. The CDR3 DNA sequence: TGTGCCAGCAGCTGGGGACAGGGTTGGTATGGCTACACCTTC.

This clone has at least ten counts. This rearrangement joins TRBV21-1 to TRBJ2-7; the table's D gene call, TRBD1, was not cross checked with the DNA. TRBV21-1 is labeled a pseudogene. The CDR3 length is 15 residues. The CDR3 loop reads CASSNSRDRAHEQYF. CDR3 nucleotide sequence: TGTGCCAGCAGCAATTCCCGGGACAGGGCCCACGAGCAGTACTTC.

A note on this clone: The same CDR3 can be traced to other DNA sequences in this sample. The chain couples TRBV7-6 to TRBJ2-5; the D gene is possibly TRBD1 (5 bases). The germline V gene encodes CDR1 SGHVS and CDR2 FNYEAQ. V was shortened by 1 base and J by 2 bases, with 5 bases between the two germline ends. CDR3 length: 13 residues. As DNA, the CDR3 is TGTGCCAGCAGCTTAGGGACACAAGAGACCCAGTACTTC. It encodes CASSLGTQETQYF.

This sequence joins TRBV4-2 and TRBJ2-7; 10 bases map to TRBD1. The CDR3 extends over 15 amino acids. Germline CDR1 reads LGHNA; CDR2 reads YNFKEQ. The ends lost 6 bases at V and 5 bases at J; junction bases unmatched: 10. The CDR3 here is CASSLTFGQGDEQYF. Here the CDR3 DNA reads TGTGCCAGCAGTCTGACATTTGGACAGGGGGACGAGCAGTACTTC.

J is TRBJ2-2 and V is TRBV2, with a tentative D call TRBD2 (5 bases). Germline CDR1 and CDR2: SNHLY and FYNNEI. This CDR3 region has 13 residues. Trimming pared 6 bases from V and 7 bases from J, leaving 12 bases between. The CDR3 nucleotides read TGTGCCAGCAGAGGTAGCGCTAGCGGGGAGCTGTTTTTT. Protein sequence: CASRGSASGELFF.

Concerning this clone: The sample contains more than one DNA sequence encoding this CDR3. The rearrangement uses TRBV5-1 and TRBJ2-3; 9 bases are shared with TRBD2. The trim removed 4 bases at V and 5 bases at J, leaving 11 bases unmatched. The CDR3 consists of 16 residues. The germline gives CDR1 SGHRS, CDR2 YFSETQ. The CDR3 nucleotides are TGCGCCAGCAGCGAGGGGCTAGCGGGGCTTCTAGATACGCAGTATTTT. Encoded protein: CASSEGLAGLLDTQYF.

The chain links TRBV7-9 to TRBJ2-7; TRBD1 agrees at 9 bases. In germline, CDR1 is SEHNR, CDR2 FQNEAQ (reference sequence). This CDR3 has 18 residues. V trimming: 3 bases; J trimming: 1 base; junction bases outside the gene matches: 13. CDR3 amino acids: CASSFILRDRVISYEQYF. DNA for the CDR3: TGTGCCAGCAGCTTCATACTCCGGGACAGGGTAATATCCTACGAGCAGTACTTC.